Listed below are T cell receptor beta chains from one sample, sequenced in a study of blood T cell repertoires in COVID-19. Sequenced by immunoSEQ multiplex PCR; TCRdb stores in-frame clones only, minus some. The data show 240,000 or so clones, over 65% seen once. What was sequenced was peripheral blood. The receptors stem from a woman aged 80 or older with acute or convalescent COVID-19. The CDR3 runs from the conserved cysteine through the conserved F or W. The order of the fields is J gene, D gene, V gene, clone size, CDR3 protein, CDR3 DNA. The D gene is left open where the match is weak. Size is stated for part of the rows, as once, few or many counts, or as a class when the clone is expanded.

TRBJ1-5 | - | TRBV4-1 | - | CASSQDVVNRWNQPQHF | TGCGCCAGCAGCCAAGATGTCGTAAACAGGTGGAATCAGCCCCAGCATTTT
TRBJ1-1 | TRBD1 | TRBV5-4 | - | CASSWDSKDTEAFF | TGTGCCAGCAGCTGGGACAGTAAAGACACTGAAGCTTTCTTT
TRBJ2-2 | - | TRBV10-3 | - | CATQGASGIGANTGELFF | TGTGCCACCCAGGGGGCTAGCGGGATCGGCGCGAACACCGGGGAGCTGTTTTTT
TRBJ1-4 | TRBD1 | TRBV7-9 | - | CASSLGTGGKSEKLFF | TGTGCCAGCAGCCTAGGGACAGGGGGCAAGAGTGAAAAACTGTTTTTT
TRBJ2-5 | - | TRBV4-1 | - | CASSLGSQETQYF | TGCGCCAGCAGCCTTGGCAGCCAAGAGACCCAGTACTTC
TRBJ1-1 | TRBD1 | TRBV7-9 | few | CASSPQQGSKAFF | TGTGCCAGCAGCCCCCAACAGGGGAGCAAGGCTTTCTTT
TRBJ2-2 | TRBD1 | TRBV24-1 | - | CATSDQTGTGHTGELFF | TGTGCCACCAGTGACCAAACCGGGACAGGACACACCGGGGAGCTGTTTTTT
TRBJ1-2 | TRBD1 | TRBV7-8 | once | CASSLATGTGLGGYTF | TGTGCCAGCAGCTTAGCCACCGGGACAGGCTTAGGGGGCTACACCTTC
TRBJ2-4 | - | TRBV19 | - | CASSIWTENIQYF | TGTGCCAGTAGTATCTGGACAGAAAACATTCAGTACTTC
TRBJ2-2 | TRBD1 | TRBV19 | - | CASYTHGQGARTGELFF | TGTGCCAGTTATACCCACGGACAGGGGGCGCGCACCGGGGAGCTGTTTTTT
TRBJ1-2 | - | TRBV24-1 | few | CATSDSERPADYGYTF | TGTGCCACCAGTGATTCGGAGAGGCCAGCTGATTATGGCTACACCTTC
TRBJ1-4 | - | TRBV5-1 | - | CASSLDGPGKLFF | TGCGCCAGCAGCTTGGACGGCCCAGGAAAACTGTTTTTT
TRBJ1-4 | TRBD1 | TRBV7-6 | - | CASSRQTGRLDF | TGTGCCAGCAGCCGTCAGACAGGGAGACTTGATTTT
TRBJ2-7 | - | TRBV3-1/TRBV3-2 | - | CASSQGPSQTVQYF | TGTGCCAGCAGCCAAGGACCCTCCCAAACAGTCCAGTACTTC
TRBJ1-1 | TRBD1 | TRBV5-1 | - | CASSSRTGVNTEAFF | TGCGCCAGCAGCTCTCGGACAGGGGTGAACACTGAAGCTTTCTTT
TRBJ2-1 | TRBD1 | TRBV7-2 | - | CASRRTGQYEQFF | TGTGCCAGCAGACGGACAGGTCAATACGAGCAGTTCTTC
TRBJ2-3 | - | TRBV5-1 | - | CASSLKWTASTDTQYF | TGCGCCAGCAGCTTGAAGTGGACAGCTAGCACAGATACGCAGTATTTT
TRBJ2-7 | - | TRBV29-1 | - | CSVQNGREAPKYF | TGCAGCGTCCAAAACGGCAGGGAGGCCCCAAAGTACTTC
TRBJ1-5 | - | TRBV19 | - | CASSIERGQPQHF | TGTGCCAGTAGTATAGAAAGGGGTCAGCCCCAGCATTTT
TRBJ2-5 | TRBD1 | TRBV29-1 | - | CSTRGTGAQETQYF | TGCAGCACACGAGGGACAGGGGCCCAAGAGACCCAGTACTTC
TRBJ2-2 | - | TRBV7-7 | - | CASSLDGGAGTGELFF | TGTGCCAGCAGCCTAGATGGGGGGGCTGGCACCGGGGAGCTGTTTTTT
TRBJ2-3 | TRBD1 | TRBV10-3 | - | CAISRQGSSDTQYF | TGTGCCATCAGCCGACAGGGTTCTTCAGATACGCAGTATTTT
TRBJ2-5 | TRBD2 | TRBV19 | few | CASSIGSSSGGAQTQYF | TGTGCCAGTAGTATAGGGAGCAGTAGCGGGGGGGCCCAGACCCAGTACTTC
TRBJ1-3 | - | TRBV6-5 | once | CASRGGFAAGNTIYF | TGTGCCAGCAGAGGAGGATTCGCAGCTGGAAACACCATATATTTT
TRBJ1-1 | - | TRBV25-1 | once | CASSGPTMNTEAFF | TGTGCCAGCAGTGGTCCCACAATGAACACTGAAGCTTTCTTT
TRBJ1-1 | TRBD1 | TRBV19 | few | CASSIGNRGNTEAFF | TGTGCCAGTAGTATAGGTAACAGGGGGAACACTGAAGCTTTCTTT
TRBJ1-4 | - | TRBV6-5 | - | CASRRRGNNEKLFF | TGTGCCAGTAGGCGCCGAGGTAATAATGAAAAACTGTTTTTT
TRBJ2-1 | - | TRBV21-1 | few | CASSKMGLAAIEQFF | TGTGCCAGCAGCAAAATGGGACTAGCGGCTATTGAGCAGTTCTTC
TRBJ1-3 | - | TRBV6-6 | few | CASSYPQSSGNTIYF | TGTGCCAGCAGTTACCCACAGAGCTCTGGAAACACCATATATTTT
TRBJ2-7 | TRBD2 | TRBV3-1/TRBV3-2 | - | CASSQGNSGVGEQYF | TGTGCCAGCAGCCAAGGGAATAGCGGGGTAGGGGAGCAGTACTTC